The 19 T cell receptor beta chains listed next were all sequenced from one sample in a study of control samples from healthy donors and cancer patients. Sequencing used immunoSEQ multiplex PCR; TCRdb keeps in-frame clones, though not all of them. This sample has 90,000 to 100,000 clones, with roughly three quarters found just once. The sequenced material came from blood. All receptors derive from a young woman in good health.

The CDR3 bases are TGTGCCAGCAGCTCTGACGGGGTCTCTGGAAACACCATATATTTT. Protein product: CASSSDGVSGNTIYF. The V call is TRBV9, the J call TRBJ1-3; D gene uncertain. The germline V gene encodes CDR1 SGDLS and CDR2 YYNGEE. Trimming cost V 4 bases and J 0 bases, with 11 bases left between them. The CDR3 is 15 amino acids. Using reference TRBV9 and TRBJ1-3 for the parts outside the CDR3, the full variable domain is DSGVTQTPKHLITATGQRVTLRCSPRSGDLSVYWYQQSLDQGLQFLIQYYNGEERAKGNILERFSAQQFPDLHSELNLSSLELGDSALYFCASSSDGVSGNTIYFGEGSWLTVV.

The rearrangement links TRBV19 to TRBJ1-5; D ambiguous. V was clipped by 2 bases and J by 5 bases, with 7 bases between them. The germline V gene encodes CDR1 LNHDA and CDR2 SQIVND (reference sequence). The CDR3 runs to 13 residues. CDR3: CASSIPGDQPQHF. CDR3 sequence (DNA): TGTGCCAGTAGTATACCGGGAGATCAGCCCCAGCATTTT.

This chain uses TRBV28 with TRBJ2-7, with TRBD1 matching over 9 bases. Trimming at V came to 11 bases and at J to 3 bases, leaving 8 bases not matched to a gene. The CDR3 consists of 13 residues. CDR1 is MDHEN, CDR2 SYDVKM, per germline. The CDR3 is CAGSTGQGYEQYF. CDR3 DNA: TGTGCCGGGTCTACGGGACAGGGCTACGAGCAGTACTTC.

This clone was seen only a few times. V usage is TRBV5-5 and J usage is TRBJ2-5, with D possibly matching TRBD2 (6 bases). The CDR3 length is 16 residues. The germline CDR1 and CDR2 sequences are SGHKS and YYEKEE (reference sequence). Between the trimmed V and J ends, which lost 0 bases and 2 bases, there was a span of 14 bases. The DNA of the CDR3 is TGTGCCAGCAGCTTGGCCCGTCAGGGAGGTCAAGAGACCCAGTACTTC. The encoded protein is CASSLARQGGQETQYF.

The J gene is TRBJ1-2, the V gene TRBV5-5, with D maybe TRBD1 (6 bases). The V end was cut by 2 bases, the J end by 2 bases, with 10 bases between. The CDR3 is 14 amino acids. The germline gives CDR1 SGHKS, CDR2 YYEKEE (reference sequence). CDR3 protein: CASSLTGTNYGYTF. For the CDR3, the DNA is TGTGCCAGCAGCTTAACAGGGACCAACTATGGCTACACCTTC.

J is TRBJ2-5 and V is TRBV5-1; D remains unclear. The germline CDR1 and CDR2 sequences are SGHRS and YFSETQ. The CDR3 runs to 14 residues. Trimming removed 7 bases at V and 5 bases at J, with 18 bases between. As DNA, the CDR3 is TGCGCCAGCCGCACCGGGCCAAGCGTGGAGACCCAGTACTTC. Residues: CASRTGPSVETQYF.

V is TRBV5-1 and J is TRBJ2-2; maybe TRBD2 (5 bases). V shed 5 bases and J shed 0 bases, with 8 bases lying between them. Germline-derived CDR1 and CDR2 are SGHRS and YFSETQ. The CDR3 consists of 14 residues. DNA for the CDR3: TGCGCCAGCAGGGAGGCCCCGAACACCGGGGAGCTGTTTTTT. Residues: CASREAPNTGELFF.

The DNA of the CDR3 is TGTGCCAGCGGCCCCGGCGGGGGGAACACAGATACGCAGTATTTT. This codes for CASGPGGGNTDTQYF. V gene TRBV6-6 combines with J gene TRBJ2-3; 8 bases fit TRBD2. The CDR3 has 15 amino acids. Germline loops: CDR1 MNHNY, CDR2 SVGAGI (reference sequence). Trimming cost V 8 bases and J 2 bases; bases outside gene matches: 9.

The gene calls are TRBV27 and TRBJ1-5, with D perhaps TRBD1 (5 bases). The germline CDR1 and CDR2 sequences are MNHEY and SMNVEV (reference sequence). Trimming left V 5 bases short and J 7 bases short, with 18 bases between. CDR3 length: 15 amino acids. CDR3 residues: CASSPKEVGGQPQHF. CDR3 nucleotide sequence: TGTGCCAGCAGTCCCAAAGAAGTTGGGGGACAGCCCCAGCATTTT.

The V and J genes are TRBV27 and TRBJ1-5; maybe TRBD1 (5 bases). Between the trimmed V and J ends, which lost 4 bases and 2 bases, there was a span of 18 bases. Germline V gene data show CDR1 as MNHEY and CDR2 as SMNVEV (reference sequence). This CDR3 contains 17 residues. CDR3 nucleotide sequence: TGTGCCAGCAGTTCGCGACCCAGGGTAAAGGGCAATCAGCCCCAGCATTTT. It is translated as CASSSRPRVKGNQPQHF.

The chain links TRBV18 to TRBJ1-1; D perhaps matches TRBD1 (6 bases). CDR1 and CDR2 (germline): KGHSH, LQKENI. The CDR3 runs to 14 residues. V lost 0 bases to trimming and J lost 11 bases, with 16 bases between them. CDR3 nucleotide sequence: TGTGCCAGCTCACCACCTACAGGGAGATACGGGGCTTTCTTT. It encodes CASSPPTGRYGAFF.

The rearrangement joins TRBV9 to TRBJ1-2; the match to TRBD1 covers 8 bases. Trimming removed 3 bases from V and 0 bases from J; junction bases left unmatched: 4. The germline gives CDR1 SGDLS, CDR2 YYNGEE. CDR3 size: 15 residues. The CDR3 is CASSATGGTNYGYTF. Here the CDR3 DNA reads TGTGCCAGCAGCGCCACAGGGGGGACTAACTATGGCTACACCTTC.

V gene TRBV13 combines with J gene TRBJ2-3, with unresolved D. Trimming stripped 0 bases from V and 6 bases from J, with 13 bases between. The CDR3 spans 15 residues. Germline V gives CDR1 PRHDT, CDR2 FYEKMQ (reference sequence). The CDR3 sequence: CASSLGRTISDTQYF. Here the CDR3 DNA reads TGTGCCAGCAGCTTAGGCAGGACCATAAGCGATACGCAGTATTTT.

The gene calls are TRBV11-3 and TRBJ2-3; D tentatively fits TRBD1 or TRBD2 (6 bases each). The CDR3 is 15 residues long. V lost 3 bases to trimming and J lost 2 bases, with 12 bases between them. The germline CDR1 and CDR2 sequences are SGHNT and YENEEA. The CDR3 coding sequence is TGTGCCAGCAGCTTCTCCGGGGGCACCACAGATACGCAGTATTTT. Translation: CASSFSGGTTDTQYF.

The chain employs TRBV11-2 and TRBJ2-5, with 8 bases fitting TRBD1. V trimming: 3 bases; J trimming: 1 base; junction bases outside the gene matches: 4. The length of the CDR3 is 15 residues. The V gene's germline CDR1 is SGHAT and CDR2 FQNNGV. In DNA form, the CDR3 reads TGTGCCAGCAGCTTGACAGGGGCCCCCCAAGAGACCCAGTACTTC. It encodes CASSLTGAPQETQYF. The full variable domain, rest sourced from reference TRBV11-2 and TRBJ2-5, is EAGVAQSPRYKIIEKRQSVAFWCNPISGHATLYWYQQILGQGPKLLIQFQNNGVVDDSQLPKDRFSAERLKGVDSTLKIQPAKLEDSAVYLCASSLTGAPQETQYFGPGTRLLVL.

This clone has only a few counts. The chain uses TRBV20-1 and TRBJ2-7; tentatively, D is TRBD1 (5 bases). Trimming took 7 bases from V and 3 from J, leaving 10 bases between them. This CDR3 comprises 11 residues. Germline V gene lookup returns CDR1 DFQATT and CDR2 SNEGSKA (reference sequence). This chain's CDR3 is CSVQTDYEQYF. For the CDR3, the DNA is TGCAGTGTTCAGACAGACTACGAGCAGTACTTC.

V is TRBV6-5 and J is TRBJ2-1; TRBD2 is a possible D gene (7 bases). Germline V lookup: CDR1 MNHEY, CDR2 SVGAGI. V lost 8 bases and J lost 5, with 13 bases in between. This CDR3 contains 13 residues. The DNA for the CDR3 is TGTGCCAGCCTTGGGGGGGGCCACAATGAGCAGTTCTTC. Amino acids: CASLGGGHNEQFF.

This clone has a single count. The chain couples TRBV19 to TRBJ1-2; tentative D call: TRBD1 (6 bases). V dropped 2 bases and J dropped 4 bases, with 11 bases sitting between them. Germline CDR1 and CDR2: LNHDA and SQIVND (reference sequence). The CDR3 has 14 residues. CDR3 nucleotides: TGTGCCAGTAGTATAACACAGGGACGCTATGGCTACACCTTC. Encoded protein: CASSITQGRYGYTF.

In DNA form, the CDR3 reads TGCAGCGTTGAAGATCTTGGCCTAGCGGGGGGTACGCAGTATTTT. The encoded protein is CSVEDLGLAGGTQYF. The chain links TRBV29-1 to TRBJ2-3, with 11 nucleotides matching TRBD2. Germline V gives CDR1 SQVTM, CDR2 ANQGSEA. The junction had 7 bases not matched to a gene; V was cut back by 0 bases and J by 8 bases. The CDR3 loop spans 15 amino acids.